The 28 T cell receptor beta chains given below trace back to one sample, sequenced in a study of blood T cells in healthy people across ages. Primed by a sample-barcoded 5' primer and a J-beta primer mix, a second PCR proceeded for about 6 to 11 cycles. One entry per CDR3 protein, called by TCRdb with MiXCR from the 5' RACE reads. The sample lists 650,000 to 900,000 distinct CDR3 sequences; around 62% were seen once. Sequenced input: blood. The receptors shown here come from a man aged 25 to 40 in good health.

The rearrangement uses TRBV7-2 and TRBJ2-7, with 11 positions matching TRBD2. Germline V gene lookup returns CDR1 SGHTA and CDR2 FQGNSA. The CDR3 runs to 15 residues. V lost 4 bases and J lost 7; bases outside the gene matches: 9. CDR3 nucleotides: TGTGCCAGCAGCTCTACTAGCGGGGGACTAGAAGAGCAGTACTTC. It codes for CASSSTSGGLEEQYF.

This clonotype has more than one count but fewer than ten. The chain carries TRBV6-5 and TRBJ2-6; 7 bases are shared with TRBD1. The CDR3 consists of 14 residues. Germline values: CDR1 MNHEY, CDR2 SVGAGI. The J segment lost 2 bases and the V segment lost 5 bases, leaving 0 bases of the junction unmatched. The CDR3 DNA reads TGTGCCAGCAGTGACAGGGCTGGGGCCAACGTCCTGACTTTC. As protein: CASSDRAGANVLTF.

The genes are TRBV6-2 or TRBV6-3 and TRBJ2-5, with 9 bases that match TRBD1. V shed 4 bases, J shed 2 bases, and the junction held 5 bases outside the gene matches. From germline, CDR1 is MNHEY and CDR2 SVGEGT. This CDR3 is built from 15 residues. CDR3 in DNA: TGTGCCAGCAGTTCCGCGGGACAGGGACAAGAGACCCAGTACTTC. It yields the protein CASSSAGQGQETQYF.

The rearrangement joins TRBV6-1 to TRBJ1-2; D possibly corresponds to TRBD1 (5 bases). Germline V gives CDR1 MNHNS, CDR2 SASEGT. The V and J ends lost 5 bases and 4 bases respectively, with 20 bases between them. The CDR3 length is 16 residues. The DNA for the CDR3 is TGTGCCAGCAGTCCGGGGGGGGTCCCTAGCGTCTATGGCTACACCTTC. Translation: CASSPGGVPSVYGYTF.

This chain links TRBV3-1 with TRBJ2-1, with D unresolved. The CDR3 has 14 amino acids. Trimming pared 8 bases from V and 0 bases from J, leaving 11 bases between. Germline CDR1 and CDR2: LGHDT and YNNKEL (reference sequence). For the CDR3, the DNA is TGTGCCAGCCGCGGTCCGAGCTCCTACAATGAGCAGTTCTTC. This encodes CASRGPSSYNEQFF.

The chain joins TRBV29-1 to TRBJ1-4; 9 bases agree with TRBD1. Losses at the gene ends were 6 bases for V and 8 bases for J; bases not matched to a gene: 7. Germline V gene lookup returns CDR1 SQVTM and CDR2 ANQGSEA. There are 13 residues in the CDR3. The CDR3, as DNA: TGCAGCGTACTGGGACAGGGAGGCGAAAAACTGTTTTTT. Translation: CSVLGQGGEKLFF.

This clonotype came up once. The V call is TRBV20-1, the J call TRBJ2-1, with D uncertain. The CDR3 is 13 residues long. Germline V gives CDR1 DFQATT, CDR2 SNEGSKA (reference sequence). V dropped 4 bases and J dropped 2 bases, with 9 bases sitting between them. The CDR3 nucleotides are TGCAGTGCTAACCCCCTGGCCTACAATGAGCAGTTCTTC. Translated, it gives CSANPLAYNEQFF.

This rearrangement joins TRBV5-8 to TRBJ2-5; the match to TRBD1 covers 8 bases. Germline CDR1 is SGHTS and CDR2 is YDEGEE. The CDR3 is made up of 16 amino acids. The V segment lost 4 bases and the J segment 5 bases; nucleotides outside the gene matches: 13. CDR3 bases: TGTGCCAGCAGCAGCGGCCGACAGGGGAGATTGGAGACCCAGTACTTC. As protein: CASSSGRQGRLETQYF.

CDR3 DNA: TGTGCCAGCGGACCGACAGGGTTCTATAATTCACCCCTCCACTTT. This sequence encodes CASGPTGFYNSPLHF. The V gene is TRBV9, the J gene TRBJ1-6; 7 bases match TRBD1. Trimming removed 7 bases from V and 3 bases from J; junction bases left unmatched: 7. Germline V gene sequence: CDR1 SGDLS, CDR2 YYNGEE. The length of the CDR3 is 15 residues.

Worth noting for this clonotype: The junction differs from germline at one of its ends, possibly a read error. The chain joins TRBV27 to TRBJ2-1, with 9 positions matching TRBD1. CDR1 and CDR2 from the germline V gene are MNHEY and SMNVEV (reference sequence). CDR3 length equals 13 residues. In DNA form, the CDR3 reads TGTGCCAACAGTCTAGGGACAGGGCCCGAGCAGTTCTTC. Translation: CANSLGTGPEQFF.

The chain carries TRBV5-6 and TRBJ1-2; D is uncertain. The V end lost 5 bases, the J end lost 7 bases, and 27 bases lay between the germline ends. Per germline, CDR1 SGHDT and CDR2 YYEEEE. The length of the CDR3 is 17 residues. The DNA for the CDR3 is TGTGCCAGCAGAACCATAACCGTACTCGAGTTAGGAATTGGCTACACCTTC. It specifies CASRTITVLELGIGYTF.

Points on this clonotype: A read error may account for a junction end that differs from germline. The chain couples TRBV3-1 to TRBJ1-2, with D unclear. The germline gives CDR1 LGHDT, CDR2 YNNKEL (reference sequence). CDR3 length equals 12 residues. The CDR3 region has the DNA TGTACCAGCAGCCAAAGTACGCATGGCTACACCTTC. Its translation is CTSSQSTHGYTF. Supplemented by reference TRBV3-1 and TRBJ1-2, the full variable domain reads DTAVSQTPKYLVTQMGNDKSIKCEQNLGHDTMYWYKQDSKKFLKIMFSYNNKELIINETVPNRFSPKSPDKAHLNLHINSLELGDSAVYFCTSSQSTHGYTFGSGTRLTVV.

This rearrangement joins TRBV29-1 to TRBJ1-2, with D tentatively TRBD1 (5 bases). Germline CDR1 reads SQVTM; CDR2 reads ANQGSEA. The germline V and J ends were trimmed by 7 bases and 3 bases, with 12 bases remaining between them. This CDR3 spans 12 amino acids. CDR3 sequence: CSAGGTDYGYTF. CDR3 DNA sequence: TGCAGCGCTGGGGGAACGGACTATGGCTACACCTTC.

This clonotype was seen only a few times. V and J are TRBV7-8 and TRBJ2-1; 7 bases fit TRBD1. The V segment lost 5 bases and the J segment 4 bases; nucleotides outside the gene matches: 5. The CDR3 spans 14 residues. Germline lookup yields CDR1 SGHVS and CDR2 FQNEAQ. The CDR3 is CASSHGTVYNEQFF. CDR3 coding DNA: TGTGCCAGCAGCCACGGGACAGTTTACAATGAGCAGTTCTTC.

The CDR3 DNA reads as TGTGCCAGCAGTTACCGGACTAGGTCAGATACGCAGTATTTT. Its protein product is CASSYRTRSDTQYF. The chain carries TRBV6-5 and TRBJ2-3; 7 bases align to TRBD2. From germline, CDR1 is MNHEY and CDR2 SVGAGI. There are 14 residues in the CDR3. V gave up 2 bases and J gave up 4 bases; unmatched junction bases: 3.

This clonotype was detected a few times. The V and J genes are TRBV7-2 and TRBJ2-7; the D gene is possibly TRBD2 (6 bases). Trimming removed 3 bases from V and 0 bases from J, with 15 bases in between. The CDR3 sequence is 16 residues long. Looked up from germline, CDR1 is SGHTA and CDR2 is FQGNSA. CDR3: CASSFDTGGSSYEQYF. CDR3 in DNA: TGTGCCAGCAGCTTTGATACAGGAGGGAGCTCCTACGAGCAGTACTTC.

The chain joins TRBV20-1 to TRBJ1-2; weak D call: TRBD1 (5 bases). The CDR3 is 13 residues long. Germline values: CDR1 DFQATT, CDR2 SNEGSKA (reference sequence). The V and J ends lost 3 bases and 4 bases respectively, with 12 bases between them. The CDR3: CSASGAGTYGYTF. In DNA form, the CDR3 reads TGCAGTGCTAGCGGGGCAGGGACCTATGGCTACACCTTC.

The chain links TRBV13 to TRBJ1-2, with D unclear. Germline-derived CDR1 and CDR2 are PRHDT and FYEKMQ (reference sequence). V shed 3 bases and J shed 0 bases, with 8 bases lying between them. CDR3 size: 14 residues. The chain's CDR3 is CASSFLGSNYGYTF. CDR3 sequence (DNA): TGTGCCAGCAGCTTTTTAGGGTCTAACTATGGCTACACCTTC.

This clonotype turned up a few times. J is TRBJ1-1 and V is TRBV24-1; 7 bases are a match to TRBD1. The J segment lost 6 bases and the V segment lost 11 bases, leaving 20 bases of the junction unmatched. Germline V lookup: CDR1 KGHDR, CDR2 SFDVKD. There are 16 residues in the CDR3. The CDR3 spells CAIAARDRVEDPEAFF. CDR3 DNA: TGTGCCATCGCCGCCCGGGACAGAGTCGAGGACCCTGAAGCTTTCTTT.

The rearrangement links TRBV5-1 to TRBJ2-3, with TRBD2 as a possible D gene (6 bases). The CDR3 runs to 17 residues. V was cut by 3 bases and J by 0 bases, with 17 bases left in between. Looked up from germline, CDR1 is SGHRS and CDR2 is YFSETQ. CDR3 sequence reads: CASSWPGSLGSTDTQYF. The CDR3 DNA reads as TGCGCCAGCAGCTGGCCCGGGAGCTTGGGGAGCACAGATACGCAGTATTTT.

The CDR3 region has the DNA TGTGCCAGCAGCGCCGGTTCGGACAGTGGATACTACGAGCAGTACTTC. This encodes CASSAGSDSGYYEQYF. The chain has TRBV3-1 and TRBJ2-4; D is perhaps TRBD1 (6 bases). The last part of the DNA fits TRBJ2-7 better; the J call may be wrong. Germline-derived CDR1 and CDR2 are LGHDT and YNNKEL (reference sequence). CDR3 length: 16 residues.

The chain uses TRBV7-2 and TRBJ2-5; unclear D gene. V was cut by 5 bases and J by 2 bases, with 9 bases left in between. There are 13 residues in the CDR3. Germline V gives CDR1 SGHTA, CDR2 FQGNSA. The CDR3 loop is CASSRARQETQYF. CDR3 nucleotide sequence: TGTGCCAGCAGCCGGGCAAGGCAAGAGACCCAGTACTTC.

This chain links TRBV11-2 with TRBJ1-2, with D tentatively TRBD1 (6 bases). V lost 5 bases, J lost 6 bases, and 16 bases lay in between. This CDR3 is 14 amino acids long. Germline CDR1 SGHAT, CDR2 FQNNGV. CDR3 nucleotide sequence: TGTGCCAGCAGCCTCCGCGACAGGAGCCATGGCTACACCTTC. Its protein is CASSLRDRSHGYTF. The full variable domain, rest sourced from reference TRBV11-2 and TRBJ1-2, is EAGVAQSPRYKIIEKRQSVAFWCNPISGHATLYWYQQILGQGPKLLIQFQNNGVVDDSQLPKDRFSAERLKGVDSTLKIQPAKLEDSAVYLCASSLRDRSHGYTFGSGTRLTVV.

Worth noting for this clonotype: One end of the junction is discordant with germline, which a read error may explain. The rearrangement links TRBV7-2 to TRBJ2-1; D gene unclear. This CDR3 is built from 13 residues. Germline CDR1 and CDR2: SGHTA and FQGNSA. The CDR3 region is CASSYLFGNKQFF. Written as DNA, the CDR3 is TGTGCCAGCAGCTACCTATTTGGCAATAAGCAGTTCTTC.

CDR3 coding DNA: TGCAGTGCTAGTACGGGACAGGGAGCCTACGAGCAGTACTTC. It yields the protein CSASTGQGAYEQYF. J is TRBJ2-7 and V is TRBV20-1; 9 nucleotides agree with TRBD1. The CDR3 is 14 residues long. Looked up from germline, CDR1 is DFQATT and CDR2 is SNEGSKA (reference sequence). Unmatched junction bases numbered 5, after V lost 3 bases and J lost 2 bases.

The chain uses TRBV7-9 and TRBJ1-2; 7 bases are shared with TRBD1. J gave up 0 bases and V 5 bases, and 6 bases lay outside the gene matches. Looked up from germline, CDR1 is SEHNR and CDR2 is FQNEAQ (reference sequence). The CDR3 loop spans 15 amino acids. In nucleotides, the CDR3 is TGTGCCAGCAGCCGACAGGGCCTAGCTAACTATGGCTACACCTTC. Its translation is CASSRQGLANYGYTF.

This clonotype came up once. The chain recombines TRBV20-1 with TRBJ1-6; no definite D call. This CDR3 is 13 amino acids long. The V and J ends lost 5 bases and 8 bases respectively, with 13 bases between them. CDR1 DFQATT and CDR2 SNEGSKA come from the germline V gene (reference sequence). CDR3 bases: TGCAGTGCTGAGACACCGCAAGATTCACCCCTCCACTTT. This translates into CSAETPQDSPLHF.

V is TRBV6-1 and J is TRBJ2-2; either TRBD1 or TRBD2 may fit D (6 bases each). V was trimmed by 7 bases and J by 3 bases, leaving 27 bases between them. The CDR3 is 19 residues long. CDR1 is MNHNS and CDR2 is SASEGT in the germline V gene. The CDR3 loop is CASTHSAPIYGGYTGELFF. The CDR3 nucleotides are TGTGCCAGCACCCACTCAGCCCCTATATACGGGGGCTACACCGGGGAGCTGTTTTTT.